The next 32 T cell receptor beta chains were all read from a single sample in a study of technical replicates of blood from a handful of donors (dated by TCRdb to about 2017). Libraries came from the immunoSEQ multiplex PCR assay. The clones in this table, taken by TCRdb from immuneACCESS, are in-frame only. Not every clone is retained; where verified, under half of the shortfall comes from an unresolved V gene, and the cause of the rest is unknown. The sample table holds under 85,000 clones, of which approximately 96% were seen once. The ten largest clones represent approximately 0.21% of the sample. Input material: T cells isolated from PBMCs. The source of these receptors is a human donor in good health.

The chain couples TRBV9 to TRBJ2-5; TRBD2 agrees at 12 bases. The CDR3 extends over 18 amino acids. CDR1 is SGDLS, CDR2 YYNGEE, per germline. V dropped 5 bases and J dropped 2; count of bases not matched to a gene: 13. The DNA of the CDR3 is TGTGCCAGCAGTAGCGGGACTAGCGGGCTCCGGGTACAAGAGACCCAGTACTTC. Protein product: CASSSGTSGLRVQETQYF. The variable domain in full, with the rest retrieved from reference TRBV9 and TRBJ2-5, is DSGVTQTPKHLITATGQRVTLRCSPRSGDLSVYWYQQSLDQGLQFLIQYYNGEERAKGNILERFSAQQFPDLHSELNLSSLELGDSALYFCASSSGTSGLRVQETQYFGPGTRLLVL.

The chain carries TRBV6-1 and TRBJ2-7, with D possibly TRBD1 on 5 matching bases. Germline assignment: CDR1 MNHNS and CDR2 SASEGT. CDR3 length: 13 residues. The V and J ends lost 4 bases and 6 bases respectively, with 13 bases between them. CDR3 in amino acids: CASSVSRVGEQYF. The DNA of the CDR3 is TGTGCCAGCAGTGTTTCCAGGGTCGGCGAGCAGTACTTC.

J is TRBJ1-2 and V is TRBV7-2; 9 bases are a match to TRBD1. With 1 base clipped from V and 5 bases from J, the junction kept 2 bases outside the gene matches. This CDR3 contains 14 residues. The germline gives CDR1 SGHTA, CDR2 FQGNSA. The CDR3 coding sequence is TGTGCCAGCAGCTTAGGGACAGGGGTGTATGGCTACACCTTC. Encoded protein: CASSLGTGVYGYTF.

V and J are TRBV25-1 and TRBJ1-2; D gene uncertain. Germline V gene lookup returns CDR1 MGHDK and CDR2 SYGVNS. This CDR3 is built from 11 residues. Deletions cut 5 bases from V and 6 bases from J, with 7 bases between. CDR3 sequence reads: CASSLGDGYTF. The CDR3 DNA follows: TGTGCCAGCAGTTTGGGCGATGGCTACACCTTC.

V and J are TRBV5-1 and TRBJ2-7; 8 nucleotides match TRBD1. The CDR3 contains 15 residues. The germline gives CDR1 SGHRS, CDR2 YFSETQ. V lost 0 bases to trimming and J lost 3 bases; unmatched junction nucleotides: 5. In nucleotides, the CDR3 is TGCGCCAGCAGCTTGGTCGCGGGACAGGACTACGAGCAGTACTTC. The encoded protein is CASSLVAGQDYEQYF. Full variable domain (missing parts from reference TRBV5-1 and TRBJ2-7): KAGVTQTPRYLIKTRGQQVTLSCSPISGHRSVSWYQQTPGQGLQFLFEYFSETQRNKGNFPGRFSGRQFSNSRSEMNVSTLELGDSALYLCASSLVAGQDYEQYFGPGTRLTVT.

The chain joins TRBV21-1 to TRBJ2-1; the table's D call TRBD1 went unverified against the DNA. TRBV21-1 represents a pseudogene. The CDR3 is made up of 21 amino acids. The CDR3 loop reads CASSKGDRTGFKVSLYNEQFF. The CDR3 region has the DNA TGTGCCAGCAGCAAAGGGGACCGGACAGGGTTCAAAGTCTCCCTTTACAATGAGCAGTTCTTC.

This clone is a singleton in its sample. The V call is TRBV5-1, the J call TRBJ2-1, with D tentatively TRBD2 (6 bases). Germline V CDR1 and CDR2: SGHRS, YFSETQ. The CDR3 totals 15 residues. V was shortened by 4 bases and J by 3 bases, with 14 bases between the two germline ends. The CDR3 DNA follows: TGCGCCAGCAGCCAGTTTCGGGGGTTCTACAATGAGCAGTTCTTC. Translating it yields CASSQFRGFYNEQFF.

The V gene is TRBV19, the J gene TRBJ2-7; a possible D gene is TRBD2 (6 bases). This CDR3 comprises 13 residues. Per the germline V gene, CDR1 is LNHDA and CDR2 is SQIVND (reference sequence). V was trimmed by 3 bases and J by 5 bases, leaving 11 bases between them. In DNA, the CDR3 is TGTGCCAGTAGTATTAGGAGGGAGCACGAGCAGTACTTC. It is translated as CASSIRREHEQYF.

The chain joins TRBV7-2 to TRBJ1-2; possible D gene TRBD1, 5 bases. Trimming cost V 7 bases and J 4 bases, with 13 bases left between them. This CDR3 region has 13 residues. Germline CDR1 reads SGHTA; CDR2 reads FQGNSA. CDR3: CASTRADSYGYTF. In DNA, the CDR3 is TGTGCCAGCACCAGGGCCGACAGCTATGGCTACACCTTC.

The count of this clone is one. The chain has TRBV6-5 and TRBJ2-7; 9 bases match TRBD2. This CDR3 is 16 amino acids long. J lost 4 bases, V lost 4 bases, and 11 bases had no gene match. Germline CDR1 reads MNHEY; CDR2 reads SVGAGI. The CDR3 spells CASSSVWVSGSYEQYF. In DNA, the CDR3 is TGTGCCAGCAGTTCCGTCTGGGTTAGCGGGAGTTACGAGCAGTACTTC.

The V and J genes are TRBV29-1 and TRBJ2-5; tentative D call: TRBD1 (5 bases). Germline V gene data show CDR1 as SQVTM and CDR2 as ANQGSEA. There are 11 residues in the CDR3. V was clipped by 6 bases and J by 7 bases, with 12 bases between them. The CDR3 region has the DNA TGCAGCGTGCTACAGGTGGGGACCCAGTACTTC. It is translated as CSVLQVGTQYF.

The J gene is TRBJ2-4, the V gene TRBV19, with 7 bases identical to TRBD1. Germline V gene lookup returns CDR1 LNHDA and CDR2 SQIVND (reference sequence). Trimming at V came to 6 bases and at J to 6 bases, leaving 11 bases not matched to a gene. The CDR3 consists of 15 residues. The CDR3 loop is CASRNRGLSSNIQYF. Here the CDR3 DNA reads TGTGCCAGTAGGAACAGGGGCCTGTCCTCAAACATTCAGTACTTC.

The CDR3 DNA sequence: TGTGCCAGCAGTTTCCTGGGACAGGGGGGCCACGAGCAGTACTTC. Translation gives CASSFLGQGGHEQYF. The chain joins TRBV28 to TRBJ2-7; TRBD1 matches 11 bases. The CDR3 is 15 residues long. The germline gives CDR1 MDHEN, CDR2 SYDVKM. V lost 3 bases and J lost 5; bases outside the gene matches: 6.

The CDR3 region has the DNA TGTGCCAGCAGCTCAGGGGAGACCCAGTACTTC. As protein: CASSSGETQYF. The J gene is TRBJ2-5, the V gene TRBV7-9, with D possibly matching TRBD1 (5 bases). The V gene's germline CDR1 is SEHNR and CDR2 FQNEAQ (reference sequence). Trimming stripped 4 bases from V and 5 bases from J, with 5 bases between. The CDR3 contains 11 residues.

V gene TRBV5-1 combines with J gene TRBJ2-7, with a weak D call TRBD1 (6 bases). Trimming took off 0 bases at V and 3 bases at J, with 13 bases between the two ends. CDR3 length: 15 amino acids. Germline V lookup: CDR1 SGHRS, CDR2 YFSETQ. The CDR3 DNA follows: TGCGCCAGCAGCTTGGATGTGGGGGCCAACTACGAGCAGTACTTC. It codes for CASSLDVGANYEQYF.

This chain connects TRBV5-1 to TRBJ1-1; possible D gene TRBD1, 6 bases. From germline, CDR1 is SGHRS and CDR2 YFSETQ. The length of the CDR3 is 14 residues. V was shortened by 3 bases and J by 1 base, with 10 bases between the two germline ends. The CDR3 reads CASSSGQRNTEAFF. DNA for the CDR3: TGCGCCAGCAGCTCAGGACAGCGGAACACTGAAGCTTTCTTT.

The rearrangement links TRBV7-2 to TRBJ1-2; 10 bases match TRBD1. The CDR3 runs 15 residues. Germline assignment: CDR1 SGHTA and CDR2 FQGNSA. Trimming at V came to 2 bases and at J to 2 bases, leaving 2 bases not matched to a gene. CDR3 DNA: TGTGCCAGCAGCTTAAGACAGGGGGCAAACTATGGCTACACCTTC. Protein sequence: CASSLRQGANYGYTF.

V and J are TRBV2 and TRBJ2-3; 12 positions agree with TRBD2. The V and J ends lost 5 bases and 5 bases, in that order; junction bases with no gene match: 8. CDR3 length: 16 residues. Germline V gene lookup returns CDR1 SNHLY and CDR2 FYNNEI. CDR3 DNA: TGTGCCAGCAGTAAACTAGCGGGGGGTATCGGAGATACGCAGTATTTT. Protein: CASSKLAGGIGDTQYF.

The chain recombines TRBV10-2 with TRBJ2-3; 11 bases are shared with TRBD2. Germline V gene sequence: CDR1 WSHSY, CDR2 SAAADI. Trimming at V came to 3 bases and at J to 5 bases, leaving 16 bases not matched to a gene. This CDR3 has 19 residues. CDR3 sequence: CASSDEVASGGRGIDTQYF. CDR3 coding DNA: TGCGCCAGCAGTGATGAGGTGGCTAGCGGGGGGCGTGGGATAGATACGCAGTATTTT.

The chain couples TRBV5-1 to TRBJ2-3, with 11 positions matching TRBD1. This CDR3 region has 16 residues. The germline gives CDR1 SGHRS, CDR2 YFSETQ. After removal of 3 bases from V and 4 bases from J, the junction contained 7 bases not matched to a gene. CDR3 sequence reads: CASSSRGQGAPDTQYF. The CDR3 bases are TGCGCCAGCAGCTCAAGAGGACAGGGGGCGCCAGATACGCAGTATTTT.

The J gene is TRBJ1-3, the V gene TRBV4-1, with D possibly being TRBD1 (6 bases). The CDR3 totals 16 residues. CDR1 is MGHRA, CDR2 YSYEKL, per germline. V was clipped by 3 bases and J by 0 bases, with 12 bases between them. The DNA for the CDR3 is TGCGCCAGCAGCCAGCTGCAGGGGATCTCTGGAAACACCATATATTTT. Its translation: CASSQLQGISGNTIYF.

The V gene is TRBV6-4, the J gene TRBJ2-3; 10 bases align to TRBD2. Germline assignment: CDR1 MRHNA and CDR2 SNTAGT. The length of the CDR3 is 15 residues. V lost 4 bases, J lost 2 bases, and 3 bases stayed unmatched. CDR3 DNA sequence: TGTGCCAGCAGTGCTACTAGCGGGGACACAGATACGCAGTATTTT. It translates to CASSATSGDTDTQYF.

This sequence joins TRBV28 and TRBJ1-5; D is ambiguous. This CDR3 contains 13 residues. The germline V gene has CDR1 MDHEN and CDR2 SYDVKM. V lost 5 bases, J lost 7 bases, and 12 bases lay in between. In DNA, the CDR3 is TGTGCCAGCAGTCGACCCGCCGGGCAGCCCCAGCATTTT. This encodes CASSRPAGQPQHF.

The CDR3: CATSRDLGRSNEQFF. The CDR3 DNA reads as TGTGCCACCAGCAGAGATCTAGGGAGGTCTAATGAGCAGTTCTTC. The chain uses TRBV15 and TRBJ2-1; D may be TRBD2 (6 bases). Germline CDR1 reads LNHNV; CDR2 reads YYDKDF (reference sequence). V was cut by 0 bases and J by 7 bases, with 13 bases left in between. This CDR3 contains 15 residues. Combining the CDR3 with reference TRBV15 and TRBJ2-1 gives the whole variable domain DAMVIQNPRYQVTQFGKPVTLSCSQTLNHNVMYWYQQKSSQAPKLLFHYYDKDFNNEADTPDNFQSRRPNTSFCFLDIRSPGLGDTAMYLCATSRDLGRSNEQFFGPGTRLTVL.

V usage is TRBV6-5 and J usage is TRBJ2-7, with D possibly matching TRBD2 (6 bases). Trimming pared 5 bases from V and 1 base from J, leaving 15 bases between. Germline lookup yields CDR1 MNHEY and CDR2 SVGAGI. This CDR3 has 15 residues. CDR3 coding DNA: TGTGCCAGCAGTAGTGGAGGGGTTGGGTCCTACGAGCAGTACTTC. It translates to CASSSGGVGSYEQYF.

The rearrangement uses TRBV25-1 and TRBJ2-2; 10 bases fit TRBD2. V lost 5 bases, J lost 7 bases, and 7 bases stayed unmatched. The CDR3 extends over 15 amino acids. Germline CDR1 is MGHDK and CDR2 is SYGVNS. CDR3 residues: CASSKASGSSGELFF. The DNA for the CDR3 is TGTGCCAGCAGTAAGGCTAGCGGGAGTAGCGGGGAGCTGTTTTTT. Together with reference TRBV25-1 and TRBJ2-2, the CDR3 gives the full variable domain: EADIYQTPRYLVIGTGKKITLECSQTMGHDKMYWYQQDPGMELHLIHYSYGVNSTEKGDLSSESTVSRIRTEHFPLTLESARPSHTSQYLCASSKASGSSGELFFGEGSRLTVL.

This chain uses TRBV5-8 with TRBJ1-6, with D possibly matching TRBD1 (6 bases). Germline V CDR1 and CDR2: SGHTS, YDEGEE. V lost 1 base and J lost 10, with 15 bases in between. The CDR3 sequence is 15 residues long. CDR3 sequence (DNA): TGTGCCAGCAGCTTGTATCCCAGGGGTGGCTCACCCCTCCACTTT. Its protein product is CASSLYPRGGSPLHF.

The chain is built from TRBV29-1 and TRBJ2-7, with D possibly matching TRBD1 (5 bases). Trimming removed 7 bases from V and 0 bases from J, with 7 bases in between. Looked up from germline, CDR1 is SQVTM and CDR2 is ANQGSEA. The CDR3 is made up of 11 amino acids. CDR3 loop: CSGQSSYEQYF. The DNA for the CDR3 is TGCAGCGGACAGAGCTCCTACGAGCAGTACTTC.

V usage is TRBV25-1 and J usage is TRBJ1-1; no clear D gene. The CDR3 runs to 16 residues. The germline CDR1 and CDR2 sequences are MGHDK and SYGVNS. With 3 bases removed from V and 1 base from J, the gap between germline ends came to 15 bases. Here the CDR3 reads CASSDGRLGGNTEAFF. CDR3 sequence (DNA): TGTGCCAGCAGTGATGGACGGCTAGGAGGGAACACTGAAGCTTTCTTT.

The chain is built from TRBV2 and TRBJ1-3; possibly TRBD1 for D (5 bases). The CDR3 runs to 13 residues. The germline V and J ends were trimmed by 6 bases and 2 bases, with 8 bases remaining between them. Looked up from germline, CDR1 is SNHLY and CDR2 is FYNNEI. CDR3 protein: CASRRQTGNTIYF. The CDR3 DNA follows: TGTGCCAGCAGGAGACAGACTGGAAACACCATATATTTT.

The chain links TRBV30 to TRBJ1-2; the D gene is possibly TRBD1 (6 bases). Germline V CDR1 and CDR2: GTSNPN, SVGIG (reference sequence). V was cut by 5 bases and J by 4 bases, with 14 bases left in between. CDR3 length: 13 residues. The DNA of the CDR3 is TGTGCCTGGTCTAGCGGGGGGCTCTATGGCTACACCTTC. It yields the protein CAWSSGGLYGYTF.

The rearrangement links TRBV30 to TRBJ1-1, with a weak D call TRBD1 (5 bases). CDR3 length: 15 amino acids. With 2 bases removed from V and 2 bases from J, the gap between germline ends came to 15 bases. Per the germline V gene, CDR1 is GTSNPN and CDR2 is SVGIG (reference sequence). CDR3 sequence reads: CAWSRQLFSNTEAFF. The CDR3 nucleotides read TGTGCCTGGAGTCGACAGCTGTTTTCCAACACTGAAGCTTTCTTT.